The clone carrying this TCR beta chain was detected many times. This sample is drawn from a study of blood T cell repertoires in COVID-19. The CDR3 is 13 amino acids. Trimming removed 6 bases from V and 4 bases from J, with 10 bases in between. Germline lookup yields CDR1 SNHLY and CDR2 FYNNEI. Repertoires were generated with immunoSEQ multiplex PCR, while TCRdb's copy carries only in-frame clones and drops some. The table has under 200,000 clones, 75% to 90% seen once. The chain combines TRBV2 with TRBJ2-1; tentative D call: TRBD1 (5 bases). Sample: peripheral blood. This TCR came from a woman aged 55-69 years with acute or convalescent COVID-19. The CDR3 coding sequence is TGTGCCAGCAGGCAAGGGGAATACAATGAGCAGTTCTTC. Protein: CASRQGEYNEQFF.